The present entry profiles one T cell receptor beta chain with its context. Its matching antigen is unknown. The sample comes from a study of T cells in tumors after PD-1 blockade. At the level of the study: Blood samples averaged roughly 110,000 templates (range roughly 22,000-280,000) and fewer than 40,000 unique clonotypes. Study-level findings and limits: Blood contained roughly 43% of the tumor's TCR clonotypes.

Here immunoSEQ multiplex PCR was the method, and the copy in TCRdb shows in-frame clones only, minus some. The sample contains roughly 50,000 clones, roughly 80% of which appear only once. The sample in question was PBMCs, obtained before anti-PD-1 treatment. The clonotype originates from a human donor with basal cell carcinoma.

Written as DNA, the CDR3 is TGCGCCAGCAGCCAGGTAAAGGAGACCCAGTACTTC. Translated, it gives CASSQVKETQYF. The chain links TRBV10-2 to TRBJ2-5, with D hard to call. V lost 6 bases and J 5 bases, leaving 10 bases between the germline ends. Germline V gives CDR1 WSHSY, CDR2 SAAADI. This CDR3 is built from 12 residues.